The next 19 T cell receptor beta chains were all read from a single sample in a study of T cells in Graves' hyperthyroidism and ophthalmopathy. Researchers amplified the TCR beta CDR3 regions from RNA transcripts. The primer set for the first-round RT-PCR of the TCR CDR3 was HTBI. TCRdb ran MiXCR on the multiplex PCR reads and lists one entry per CDR3 protein. The sample yields just over 550,000 distinct CDR3 sequences, 35% to 55% seen once. The sequenced sample consisted of peripheral blood or thyroid tissue (not recorded which). These receptors came from a woman aged 18-29 years with Graves' hyperthyroidism.

In this sample, this clonotype turned up a few times. This chain's CDR3 is CSARDRQADYGYTF. The CDR3 DNA reads as TGCAGTGCTAGAGATAGACAGGCGGACTATGGCTACACCTTC. V usage is TRBV20-1 and J usage is TRBJ1-2; tentative D call: TRBD1 (6 bases). V was pared by 0 bases and J by 3 bases, with 11 bases between. Germline V gene data show CDR1 as DFQATT and CDR2 as SNEGSKA (reference sequence). This CDR3 contains 14 residues.

This clonotype has ten or more counts. The chain links TRBV15 to TRBJ2-7, with D maybe TRBD2 (7 bases). Germline CDR1 and CDR2: LNHNV and YYDKDF (reference sequence). The V and J ends lost 3 bases and 6 bases respectively, with 9 bases between them. This CDR3 is built from 12 residues. The CDR3 DNA reads as TGTGCCACCAGCAGGGGAGGGGGCGAGCAGTACTTC. Protein: CATSRGGGEQYF.

This clonotype was observed many times. The chain couples TRBV2 to TRBJ1-1, with 9 bases matching TRBD1. This CDR3 contains 15 residues. Germline V lookup: CDR1 SNHLY, CDR2 FYNNEI. With V trimmed by 3 bases and J by 4 bases, 6 bases remained unmatched. In nucleotides, the CDR3 is TGTGCCAGCAGTGAGGACAGGGGTTGGAGCACTGAAGCTTTCTTT. It encodes CASSEDRGWSTEAFF.

The chain is built from TRBV2 and TRBJ1-1; perhaps TRBD1 as D (6 bases). The germline gives CDR1 SNHLY, CDR2 FYNNEI. Trimming removed 8 bases from V and 4 bases from J, with 17 bases in between. The CDR3 runs 14 residues. CDR3 sequence (DNA): TGTGCCAGCTGGGGGGCGGGCTCGGGCACTGAAGCTTTCTTT. Encoded protein: CASWGAGSGTEAFF.

Comment on this clonotype: This may arise from a read error, as a much more abundant clone is one base away. The rearrangement links TRBV7-2 to TRBJ2-6; D possibly corresponds to TRBD1 (5 bases). Germline CDR1 reads SGHTA; CDR2 reads FQGNSA. The CDR3 totals 14 residues. The CDR3 DNA follows: TGTGCCAGCAGCCCACAGATAGGGGTCAACGTCCTGACTTTC. It yields the protein CASSPQIGVNVLTF.

This sequence joins TRBV2 and TRBJ2-5; 9 positions agree with TRBD2. Germline loops: CDR1 SNHLY, CDR2 FYNNEI. The CDR3 loop spans 14 amino acids. V lost 3 bases, J lost 4 bases, and 3 bases stayed unmatched. Here the CDR3 DNA reads TGTGCCAGCAGTGATCGAGCGGGAGGAGAGACCCAGTACTTC. Its translation is CASSDRAGGETQYF.

This clonotype was seen ten or more times. This chain connects TRBV20-1 to TRBJ2-5, with 10 bases that match TRBD2. CDR3 size: 14 residues. V lost 2 bases, J lost 5 bases, and 5 bases stayed unmatched. The germline gives CDR1 DFQATT, CDR2 SNEGSKA (reference sequence). The CDR3 DNA reads as TGCAGTGCTAGATCGGGACTAGCGCTCGAGACCCAGTACTTC. Its translation: CSARSGLALETQYF.

With respect to this clonotype: An end of the junction differs from the germline gene, which may be a read error. The chain combines TRBV4-3 with TRBJ2-5; the D call may be TRBD1 or TRBD2 (5 bases each). CDR1 and CDR2 from the germline V gene are LGHNA and YSLEER. This CDR3 contains 12 residues. CDR3 DNA sequence: TGCGCCAGCAGCGTAACAACGGGGACCCAGAACTTC. Translated, it gives CASSVTTGTQNF.

Details on this clonotype: This may arise from a read error, as a much more abundant clone is one base away. Likely a read error: the CDR3 ends without its conserved phenylalanine or tryptophan. The chain has TRBV15 and TRBJ1-2; tentative D call: TRBD1 (5 bases). V was shortened by 3 bases and J by 4 bases, with 12 bases between the two germline ends. The CDR3 is made up of 14 amino acids. Germline assignment: CDR1 LNHNV and CDR2 YYDKDF (reference sequence). DNA for the CDR3: TGTGCCACCAGCAGCCCACAGGCAGGCTATGGCTACACCCTC. It is translated as CATSSPQAGYGYTL.

This clonotype showed up just a few times. The genes are TRBV7-9 and TRBJ1-3; 8 nucleotides align to TRBD1. Unmatched junction bases numbered 20, after V lost 1 base and J lost 3 bases. This CDR3 is 21 amino acids long. Germline V CDR1 and CDR2: SEHNR, FQNEAQ (reference sequence). The DNA for the CDR3 is TGTGCCAGCAGCTTAGTGAGCCGGGACAGGCGGACCCGGCATATTGGAAACACCATATATTTT. This sequence encodes CASSLVSRDRRTRHIGNTIYF.

The rearrangement uses TRBV9 and TRBJ2-7, with TRBD2 matching over 7 bases. The CDR3 is 14 amino acids. J was trimmed by 0 bases and V by 3 bases; bases with no gene match: 3. Germline V CDR1 and CDR2: SGDLS, YYNGEE. The CDR3 region has the DNA TGTGCCAGCAGCGGACTAGCCAGCTCCTACGAGCAGTACTTC. Translation gives CASSGLASSYEQYF.

Comments on this clonotype: This may come from a read error, since a much larger clone is one base off. This chain links TRBV11-2 with TRBJ1-4, with D unresolved. The CDR3 is 13 residues long. Germline V CDR1 and CDR2: SGHAT, FQNNGV. Trimming removed 0 bases at V and 8 bases at J, with 7 bases between. The DNA for the CDR3 is TGTGCCAGCAGCTTAGAGGGGTGGGAAAAACTGTTTTTT. It is translated as CASSLEGWEKLFF.

The gene calls are TRBV25-1 and TRBJ1-4; D gene ambiguous. Germline V gene sequence: CDR1 MGHDK, CDR2 SYGVNS. V was clipped by 6 bases and J by 2 bases, with 13 bases between them. CDR3 length: 15 residues. The CDR3: CASSLDPATNEKLFF. The DNA of the CDR3 is TGTGCCAGCAGCTTGGACCCCGCGACTAATGAAAAACTGTTTTTT.

This clonotype was observed a handful of times. In DNA form, the CDR3 reads TGCGCCAGCAGCTTGGCCCTGACGGCAACTAATGAAAAACTGTTTTTT. This encodes CASSLALTATNEKLFF. The chain links TRBV5-1 to TRBJ1-4; D is undetermined. This CDR3 region has 16 residues. Trimming removed 0 bases from V and 0 bases from J, with 9 bases in between. Per germline, CDR1 SGHRS and CDR2 YFSETQ.

The sample holds one count of this clonotype. The genes are TRBV29-1 and TRBJ1-4; tentative D call: TRBD1 (6 bases). This CDR3 contains 14 residues. CDR1 SQVTM and CDR2 ANQGSEA come from the germline V gene. Trimming stripped 7 bases from V and 8 bases from J, with 20 bases between. CDR3 sequence reads: CSARQAKGREKLFF. CDR3 sequence (DNA): TGCAGCGCTAGACAGGCGAAGGGGAGGGAAAAACTGTTTTTT. Full variable domain (missing parts from reference TRBV29-1 and TRBJ1-4): SAVISQKPSRDICQRGTSLTIQCQVDSQVTMMFWYRQQPGQSLTLIATANQGSEATYESGFVIDKFPISRPNLTFSTLTVSNMSPEDSSIYLCSARQAKGREKLFFGSGTQLSVL.

This clonotype was detected only a few times. The chain employs TRBV20-1 and TRBJ1-3; D gene ambiguous. The CDR3 totals 12 residues. Germline V gives CDR1 DFQATT, CDR2 SNEGSKA (reference sequence). V dropped 6 bases and J dropped 10 bases, with 16 bases sitting between them. The CDR3: CSAPDLTRTIYF. The CDR3 bases are TGCAGTGCCCCAGACCTGACCAGGACCATATATTTT.

This clonotype appeared many times. The chain joins TRBV7-9 to TRBJ1-2; no definite D call. The CDR3 covers 14 residues. The V and J ends lost 4 bases and 0 bases respectively, with 9 bases between them. Germline assignment: CDR1 SEHNR and CDR2 FQNEAQ (reference sequence). Written as DNA, the CDR3 is TGTGCCAGCAGCTCGGACGAAGCTAACTATGGCTACACCTTC. Residues: CASSSDEANYGYTF.

Of note for this clonotype: At one boundary the junction diverges from the germline segment, which might be a read error. The gene calls are TRBV24-1 and TRBJ1-2; tentatively, D is TRBD1 (6 bases). The germline gives CDR1 KGHDR, CDR2 SFDVKD. This CDR3 comprises 14 residues. The CDR3 protein is CASSSVEQGYGYTF. CDR3 sequence (DNA): TGTGCCAGCAGTTCCGTCGAACAGGGATATGGCTACACCTTC.

The V gene is TRBV7-3, the J gene TRBJ1-1; D is uncertain. Trimming shortened V by 6 bases and J by 1 base, and 12 bases separated the two germline ends. The CDR3 runs 14 residues. Germline CDR1 reads SGHTA; CDR2 reads FQGTGA. This CDR3 is CASRSRVGNTEAFF. CDR3 nucleotide sequence: TGTGCCAGCAGATCAAGAGTAGGGAACACTGAAGCTTTCTTT.